Listed below are T cell receptor beta chains from one sample, sequenced in a study of cytomegalovirus exposure and HLA in healthy donors. The repertoire was sequenced with immunoSEQ multiplex PCR; TCRdb's copy has only in-frame clones and lacks some. The table lists approximately 81,000 clones, 65% to 85% of them singletons. Sequenced sample: PBMCs. These TCRs come from a woman aged 50 to 60 in good health and CMV-seronegative. The CDR3 runs from the conserved cysteine through the conserved F or W. Each record gives: CDR3 protein, CDR3 DNA, J gene, V gene, clone size, D gene. D genes are given only for firm matches. Only part of the rows carry a size: once, few, many, or a class if the clone is expanded.

CDR3aa: CASSLSDSLNYGYTF
CDR3nt: TGTGCCAGCAGTTTATCGGACAGTCTTAACTATGGCTACACCTTC
j_gene: TRBJ1-2
v_gene: TRBV27
abundance: NA
d_gene: NA

CDR3aa: CASSPDRDTEAFF
CDR3nt: TGTGCCAGCAGCCCGGACAGGGACACTGAAGCTTTCTTT
j_gene: TRBJ1-1
v_gene: TRBV7-3
abundance: NA
d_gene: TRBD1

CDR3aa: CSVSLRHTNYGYTF
CDR3nt: TGCAGCGTCAGTCTCAGACATACCAACTATGGCTACACCTTC
j_gene: TRBJ1-2
v_gene: TRBV29-1
abundance: NA
d_gene: NA

CDR3aa: CATSQSRHSGNTIYF
CDR3nt: TGTGCCACCAGCCAATCCAGACACTCTGGAAACACCATATATTTT
j_gene: TRBJ1-3
v_gene: TRBV15
abundance: NA
d_gene: NA

CDR3aa: CASSSVGVNEKLFF
CDR3nt: TGTGCCAGCAGTTCCGTCGGAGTTAATGAAAAACTGTTTTTT
j_gene: TRBJ1-4
v_gene: TRBV6-5
abundance: NA
d_gene: NA

CDR3aa: CASSPGPSGRGYNEQFF
CDR3nt: TGCGCCAGCAGCCCCGGGCCTAGCGGGAGAGGGTACAATGAGCAGTTCTTC
j_gene: TRBJ2-1
v_gene: TRBV5-1
abundance: NA
d_gene: TRBD2

CDR3aa: CASSTSVHSYEQYF
CDR3nt: TGTGCCAGCAGCACTAGCGTTCACTCCTACGAGCAGTACTTC
j_gene: TRBJ2-7
v_gene: TRBV9
abundance: NA
d_gene: TRBD2

CDR3aa: CASSFNRDTQPQHF
CDR3nt: TGTGCCAGCAGTTTTAACAGGGACACGCAGCCCCAGCATTTT
j_gene: TRBJ1-5
v_gene: TRBV28
abundance: NA
d_gene: NA

CDR3aa: CASSGEQGPYEQYF
CDR3nt: TGTGCCAGCAGTGGAGAACAGGGCCCATACGAGCAGTACTTC
j_gene: TRBJ2-7
v_gene: TRBV2
abundance: NA
d_gene: NA

CDR3aa: CASSLRDSNQPQHF
CDR3nt: TGTGCCAGCAGTTTACGGGATAGCAATCAGCCCCAGCATTTT
j_gene: TRBJ1-5
v_gene: TRBV27
abundance: NA
d_gene: NA

CDR3aa: CASGQGWEKLFF
CDR3nt: TGTGCCAGCGGTCAGGGATGGGAAAAACTGTTTTTT
j_gene: TRBJ1-4
v_gene: TRBV2
abundance: NA
d_gene: NA

CDR3aa: CASSSRDKGVQYF
CDR3nt: TGTGCCAGCAGCTCTAGGGACAAGGGGGTACAGTACTTC
j_gene: TRBJ2-4
v_gene: TRBV7-2
abundance: NA
d_gene: NA

CDR3aa: CASSLPTEETQYF
CDR3nt: TGCGCCAGCAGCCTACCGACAGAAGAGACCCAGTACTTC
j_gene: TRBJ2-5
v_gene: TRBV5-1
abundance: NA
d_gene: NA

CDR3aa: CASSVEGGRTGELFF
CDR3nt: TGTGCCAGCAGCGTAGAGGGAGGTAGGACCGGGGAGCTGTTTTTT
j_gene: TRBJ2-2
v_gene: TRBV9
abundance: once
d_gene: NA

CDR3aa: CASSLVLGGTEQFF
CDR3nt: TGCGCCAGCAGCTTGGTGCTGGGGGGGACTGAGCAGTTCTTC
j_gene: TRBJ2-1
v_gene: TRBV5-1
abundance: NA
d_gene: TRBD2

CDR3aa: CASSQSNSNQPQHF
CDR3nt: TGTGCCAGCAGCCAAAGCAATAGCAATCAGCCCCAGCATTTT
j_gene: TRBJ1-5
v_gene: TRBV7-9
abundance: NA
d_gene: NA

CDR3aa: CASSLPGSGNTIYF
CDR3nt: TGTGCCAGCAGCTTACCAGGATCTGGAAACACCATATATTTT
j_gene: TRBJ1-3
v_gene: TRBV7-9
abundance: NA
d_gene: NA

CDR3aa: CASSFGGPGPHTEAFF
CDR3nt: TGCGCCAGCAGCTTCGGAGGACCGGGTCCTCACACTGAAGCTTTCTTT
j_gene: TRBJ1-1
v_gene: TRBV5-1
abundance: NA
d_gene: NA

CDR3aa: CASSRHFDSYNEQFF
CDR3nt: TGTGCCAGCAGCAGACACTTCGACTCCTACAATGAGCAGTTCTTC
j_gene: TRBJ2-1
v_gene: TRBV5-8
abundance: NA
d_gene: NA

CDR3aa: CASRGGAHTGELFF
CDR3nt: TGCGCCAGCAGAGGCGGGGCCCACACCGGGGAGCTGTTTTTT
j_gene: TRBJ2-2
v_gene: TRBV5-1
abundance: NA
d_gene: NA

CDR3aa: CASSLVAGRETQYF
CDR3nt: TGTGCCAGCAGTTTGGTGGCAGGGCGAGAGACCCAGTACTTC
j_gene: TRBJ2-5
v_gene: TRBV28
abundance: NA
d_gene: NA

CDR3aa: CASSLRQGASNYGYTF
CDR3nt: TGCGCCAGCAGCTTGCGACAGGGGGCTTCTAACTATGGCTACACCTTC
j_gene: TRBJ1-2
v_gene: TRBV5-1
abundance: NA
d_gene: TRBD1

CDR3aa: CASSLDPQGSYEQYF
CDR3nt: TGTGCCAGCAGCTTGGACCCCCAGGGTTCCTACGAGCAGTACTTC
j_gene: TRBJ2-7
v_gene: TRBV11-2
abundance: NA
d_gene: NA

CDR3aa: CASAMMAGYTEAFF
CDR3nt: TGTGCTAGTGCCATGATGGCAGGTTACACTGAAGCTTTCTTT
j_gene: TRBJ1-1
v_gene: TRBV12-5
abundance: NA
d_gene: NA

CDR3aa: CASSYQEGTEAFF
CDR3nt: TGTGCCAGCAGTTATCAGGAGGGGACTGAAGCTTTCTTT
j_gene: TRBJ1-1
v_gene: TRBV6-5
abundance: NA
d_gene: NA

CDR3aa: CASSTRQGYGYTF
CDR3nt: TGTGCCAGCAGCACCAGACAGGGCTATGGCTACACCTTC
j_gene: TRBJ1-2
v_gene: TRBV11-2
abundance: NA
d_gene: TRBD1

CDR3aa: CAKLPGQLEAFF
CDR3nt: TGTGCCAAATTACCGGGACAGCTTGAAGCTTTCTTT
j_gene: TRBJ1-1
v_gene: TRBV6-4
abundance: once
d_gene: TRBD1

CDR3aa: CASSTTSGSSTGELFF
CDR3nt: TGTGCCAGCAGCACGACTAGCGGGAGTAGTACCGGGGAGCTGTTTTTT
j_gene: TRBJ2-2
v_gene: TRBV9
abundance: NA
d_gene: TRBD2

CDR3aa: CASSLAGTSGATGELFF
CDR3nt: TGTGCCAGCAGCTTAGCCGGGACTAGCGGCGCCACCGGGGAGCTGTTTTTT
j_gene: TRBJ2-2
v_gene: TRBV7-9
abundance: NA
d_gene: TRBD2

CDR3aa: CASSKTGGNQETQYF
CDR3nt: TGTGCCAGCAGCAAGACAGGGGGAAACCAAGAGACCCAGTACTTC
j_gene: TRBJ2-5
v_gene: TRBV21-1
abundance: NA
d_gene: NA

CDR3aa: CASSAQGGGTEAFF
CDR3nt: TGTGCCAGCAGCGCACAGGGCGGTGGCACTGAAGCTTTCTTT
j_gene: TRBJ1-1
v_gene: TRBV7-2
abundance: few
d_gene: NA

CDR3aa: CASSGTGEGYGYTF
CDR3nt: TGTGCCAGCAGCGGGACAGGGGAGGGATATGGCTACACCTTC
j_gene: TRBJ1-2
v_gene: TRBV5-4
abundance: NA
d_gene: TRBD1

CDR3aa: CASSGTGQNTEAFF
CDR3nt: TGCGCCAGCTCGGGGACAGGGCAGAACACTGAAGCTTTCTTT
j_gene: TRBJ1-1
v_gene: TRBV5-1
abundance: NA
d_gene: TRBD1

CDR3aa: CASSVGAAINQPQHF
CDR3nt: TGTGCCAGCAGCGTAGGGGCAGCAATTAATCAGCCCCAGCATTTT
j_gene: TRBJ1-5
v_gene: TRBV9
abundance: once
d_gene: NA

CDR3aa: CASISPDRRVRNEQFF
CDR3nt: TGTGCCAGCATTTCCCCCGACAGAAGAGTCCGCAATGAGCAGTTCTTC
j_gene: TRBJ2-1
v_gene: TRBV6-8
abundance: NA
d_gene: NA

CDR3aa: CSVVFDSSGEQFF
CDR3nt: TGCAGCGTTGTTTTCGATTCCTCGGGTGAGCAGTTCTTC
j_gene: TRBJ2-1
v_gene: TRBV29-1
abundance: NA
d_gene: NA